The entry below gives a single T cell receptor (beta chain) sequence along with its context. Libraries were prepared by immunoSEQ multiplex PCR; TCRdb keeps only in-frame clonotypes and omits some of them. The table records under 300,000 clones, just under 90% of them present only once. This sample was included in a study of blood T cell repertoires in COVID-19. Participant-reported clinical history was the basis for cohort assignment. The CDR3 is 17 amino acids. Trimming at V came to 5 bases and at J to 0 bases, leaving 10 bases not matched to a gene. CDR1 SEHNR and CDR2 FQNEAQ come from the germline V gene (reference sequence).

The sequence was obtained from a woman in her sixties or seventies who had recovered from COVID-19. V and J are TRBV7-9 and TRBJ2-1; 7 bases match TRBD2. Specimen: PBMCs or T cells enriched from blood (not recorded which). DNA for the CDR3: TGTGCCAGCAGCCCGTCGGGGCGGGGGAGCTCCTACAATGAGCAGTTCTTC. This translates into CASSPSGRGSSYNEQFF.